The 12 T cell receptor beta chains presented below share a single source sample, sequenced in a study of T cells after yellow fever vaccination. TCRdb reprocessed the 5' RACE reads via MiXCR and lists one record per CDR3 protein. The sample includes roughly 350,000 distinct CDR3 sequences, roughly 4% seen only once; the top ten take roughly 25%. The sample in question was PBMCs, obtained 5 days after the yellow fever booster vaccination. The source is a man between 18 and 35 years old who received the YFV17D yellow fever vaccine.

This chain links TRBV10-1 with TRBJ1-1; D remains ambiguous. V lost 2 bases and J 7 bases, leaving 11 bases between the germline ends. This CDR3 region has 13 residues. Germline V lookup: CDR1 WNHNN, CDR2 SYGVQD (reference sequence). The CDR3 bases are TGCGCCAGCAGTGAGCCCCTCACAGTTGAAGCTTTCTTT. Translation gives CASSEPLTVEAFF.

The rearrangement uses TRBV14 and TRBJ1-6, with a tentative D call TRBD1 (6 bases). This CDR3 comprises 15 residues. The V end was cut by 5 bases, the J end by 9 bases, with 17 bases between. From germline, CDR1 is SGHDN and CDR2 FVKESK. CDR3 protein: CASSLRQGSPSPLHF. The CDR3 DNA follows: TGTGCCAGCAGCTTGAGGCAGGGGTCTCCTTCACCCCTCCACTTT.

This clonotype has ten or more counts. V and J are TRBV7-2 and TRBJ1-5, with 9 bases that match TRBD1. J was trimmed by 5 bases and V by 5 bases; bases with no gene match: 7. CDR1 SGHTA and CDR2 FQGNSA come from the germline V gene. The length of the CDR3 is 15 residues. This chain's CDR3 is CASSHPQGAHQPQHF. Here the CDR3 DNA reads TGTGCCAGCAGCCACCCACAGGGGGCTCATCAGCCCCAGCATTTT.

This clonotype was counted at least ten times. The chain joins TRBV14 to TRBJ2-4; D not resolved. Per germline, CDR1 SGHDN and CDR2 FVKESK. V was shortened by 1 base and J by 4 bases, with 5 bases between the two germline ends. CDR3 length: 13 amino acids. The CDR3 coding sequence is TGTGCCAGCAGCCAAGGGGCGAAAAACATTCAGTACTTC. Its translation is CASSQGAKNIQYF.

The V and J genes are TRBV7-6 and TRBJ2-3, with D unresolved. Germline CDR1 SGHVS, CDR2 FNYEAQ. The ends were cut back, 1 base at V and 1 base at J, with 12 bases in the middle. The CDR3 loop spans 16 amino acids. The CDR3 DNA reads as TGTGCCAGCAGCTTAGACGCGGCCCCTGGCACAGATACGCAGTATTTT. Its protein is CASSLDAAPGTDTQYF.

CDR3 bases: TGTGCCGCGGGGTCGGGGGGCAAGCAGTACGTC. This codes for CAAGSGGKQYV. The chain uses TRBV6-1 and TRBJ2-7, with a tentative D call TRBD2 (7 bases). V lost 11 bases and J 8 bases, leaving 16 bases between the germline ends. This CDR3 is 11 amino acids long. CDR1 is MNHNS, CDR2 SASEGT, per germline.

This clonotype appeared many times. This chain uses TRBV20-1 with TRBJ2-1; perhaps D is TRBD1 or TRBD2 (10 bases each). The length of the CDR3 is 18 residues. Trimming stripped 2 bases from V and 5 bases from J, with 25 bases between. The germline V gene encodes CDR1 DFQATT and CDR2 SNEGSKA (reference sequence). In DNA, the CDR3 is TGCAGTGCTAGACCGGGACAGGGGTGGACTAGCGGAAACAATGAGCAGTTCTTC. As protein: CSARPGQGWTSGNNEQFF.

This clonotype showed up many times. The V and J genes are TRBV11-2 and TRBJ2-5, with D maybe TRBD1 (6 bases). V lost 2 bases and J lost 3, with 7 bases in between. Germline CDR1 SGHAT, CDR2 FQNNGV. The CDR3 runs 13 residues. The CDR3 nucleotides are TGTGCCAGCAGCTTATGGACAGAAGAGACCCAGTACTTC. It codes for CASSLWTEETQYF.

This clonotype turned up a few times. The chain is built from TRBV12-3 or TRBV12-4 and TRBJ2-1, with 13 bases aligning to TRBD2. CDR3 size: 17 residues. V dropped 4 bases and J dropped 1; count of bases not matched to a gene: 4. The DNA of the CDR3 is TGTGCCAGCAGTTGGACTAGCGGGGGCGTTTCCTACAATGAGCAGTTCTTC. It translates to CASSWTSGGVSYNEQFF.

The gene calls are TRBV5-6 and TRBJ1-5; D is unresolved. The CDR3 sequence is 14 residues long. Germline assignment: CDR1 SGHDT and CDR2 YYEEEE. V lost 1 base, J lost 6 bases, and 11 bases lay in between. The CDR3 region is CASSLSPRGQPQHF. For the CDR3, the DNA is TGTGCCAGCAGCTTGTCCCCGAGAGGTCAGCCCCAGCATTTT. Complete variable domain (other parts from reference TRBV5-6 and TRBJ1-5): DAGVTQSPTHLIKTRGQQVTLRCSPKSGHDTVSWYQQALGQGPQFIFQYYEEEERQRGNFPDRFSGHQFPNYSSELNVNALLLGDSALYLCASSLSPRGQPQHFGDGTRLSIL.

The sample holds a few counts of this clonotype. The chain couples TRBV2 to TRBJ2-5; 9 positions agree with TRBD1. This CDR3 contains 15 residues. Germline-derived CDR1 and CDR2 are SNHLY and FYNNEI. V dropped 5 bases and J dropped 3; count of bases not matched to a gene: 7. Here the CDR3 reads CASSSQGAREETQYF. CDR3 sequence (DNA): TGTGCCAGCAGTTCACAGGGGGCGCGAGAAGAGACCCAGTACTTC.

The rearrangement links TRBV11-3 to TRBJ1-5, with a weak D call TRBD1 (5 bases). The CDR3 has 17 amino acids. V was trimmed by 5 bases and J by 0 bases, leaving 17 bases between them. Germline CDR1 SGHNT, CDR2 YENEEA. The CDR3 here is CASSLRRQTDSNQPQHF. In DNA, the CDR3 is TGTGCCAGCAGCCTGAGGCGACAGACCGATAGCAATCAGCCCCAGCATTTT. The full variable domain, rest sourced from reference TRBV11-3 and TRBJ1-5, is EAGVVQSPRYKIIEKKQPVAFWCNPISGHNTLYWYLQNLGQGPELLIRYENEEAVDDSQLPKDRFSAERLKGVDSTLKIQPAELGDSAVYLCASSLRRQTDSNQPQHFGDGTRLSIL.